The 19 T cell receptor beta chains given below trace back to one sample, sequenced in a study of cytomegalovirus exposure and HLA in healthy donors (dated by TCRdb to the late 2010s). The receptor library was made with the immunoSEQ multiplex PCR assay. The multiplex PCR relied on a mix of 60 forward primers for TCR Vbeta segments and 13 reverse primers for TCR Jbeta segments. The clones in this table, taken by TCRdb from immuneACCESS, are in-frame only. Not every clone is retained; where verified, under half of the shortfall comes from an unresolved V gene, and the cause of the rest is unknown. The sample table holds some 180,000 clones, of which 81% were seen once. The top ten clones comprise more than 3% of the sample. Specimen: PBMCs. The receptor set was obtained from a middle-aged man in good health and CMV-seropositive.

The CDR3 region is CASSLSSLAAYNEQFF. CDR3 DNA: TGTGCCAGCAGTTTATCGTCCCTAGCGGCCTACAATGAGCAGTTCTTC. J is TRBJ2-1 and V is TRBV27; 7 bases map to TRBD2. Losses at the gene ends were 0 bases for V and 2 bases for J; bases not matched to a gene: 4. The CDR3 contains 16 residues. Germline V lookup: CDR1 MNHEY, CDR2 SMNVEV (reference sequence).

The rearrangement joins TRBV30 to TRBJ1-6; TRBD1 matches 7 bases. The CDR3 runs to 15 residues. The V segment lost 0 bases and the J segment 7 bases; nucleotides outside the gene matches: 6. The germline V gene encodes CDR1 GTSNPN and CDR2 SVGIG (reference sequence). CDR3 coding DNA: TGTGCCTGGAGTGTTGGTAGGGGGCTCAATTCACCCCTCCACTTT. It is translated as CAWSVGRGLNSPLHF.

This chain uses TRBV5-1 with TRBJ1-1; D possibly corresponds to TRBD1 (6 bases). V was pared by 4 bases and J by 1 base, with 17 bases between. The CDR3 spans 16 residues. Germline CDR1 SGHRS, CDR2 YFSETQ. CDR3 loop: CASSPVGGERNTEAFF. The CDR3 nucleotides are TGCGCCAGCAGCCCAGTAGGGGGGGAAAGGAACACTGAAGCTTTCTTT.

V gene TRBV27 combines with J gene TRBJ2-5; 7 bases map to TRBD2. The CDR3 is 16 amino acids. Germline V gene sequence: CDR1 MNHEY, CDR2 SMNVEV (reference sequence). After removal of 2 bases from V and 5 bases from J, the junction contained 11 bases not matched to a gene. The CDR3, as DNA: TGTGCCAGCAGTTTACATCCCCGGGGAGGGGAGGAGACCCAGTACTTC. Translating it yields CASSLHPRGGEETQYF.

The chain carries TRBV7-3 and TRBJ2-1; D possibly corresponds to TRBD2 (5 bases). This CDR3 has 15 residues. Germline V CDR1 and CDR2: SGHTA, FQGTGA. The V and J ends lost 1 base and 4 bases respectively, with 11 bases between them. The chain's CDR3 is CASSLMGDGYNEQFF. CDR3 sequence (DNA): TGTGCCAGCAGCTTAATGGGAGACGGTTACAATGAGCAGTTCTTC.

The genes are TRBV6-5 and TRBJ1-1, with TRBD1 as a possible D gene (6 bases). The CDR3 extends over 15 amino acids. Germline values: CDR1 MNHEY, CDR2 SVGAGI. Trimming took 5 bases from V and 3 from J, leaving 16 bases between them. The CDR3 protein is CASSGRAAGDTEAFF. The CDR3 DNA follows: TGTGCCAGCAGTGGTCGTGCGGCAGGGGACACTGAAGCTTTCTTT.

V and J are TRBV6-4 and TRBJ1-1; TRBD1 might be the D (5 bases). From germline, CDR1 is MRHNA and CDR2 SNTAGT. The V gene lost 3 bases and the J gene lost 2 bases, with 7 bases spanning the gap. The CDR3 extends over 13 amino acids. CDR3 in amino acids: CASSEGANTEAFF. The CDR3 coding sequence is TGTGCCAGCAGTGAAGGGGCCAACACTGAAGCTTTCTTT.

The genes are TRBV10-3 and TRBJ1-1; no firm D call. The CDR3 runs 11 residues. Germline V gene sequence: CDR1 ENHRY, CDR2 SYGVKD. V was cut by 3 bases and J by 11 bases, with 10 bases left in between. In nucleotides, the CDR3 is TGTGCCATCAGTGACGGCGGCCCTGCTTTCTTT. Translation: CAISDGGPAFF.

The chain recombines TRBV2 with TRBJ1-2; no reliable D call. Trimming took off 6 bases at V and 4 bases at J, with 3 bases between the two ends. This CDR3 region has 10 residues. Germline V lookup: CDR1 SNHLY, CDR2 FYNNEI. The CDR3 region has the DNA TGTGCCAGCAGGGCCTATGGCTACACCTTC. As protein: CASRAYGYTF.

V usage is TRBV6-5 and J usage is TRBJ1-2, with D possibly TRBD1 on 6 matching bases. Per germline, CDR1 MNHEY and CDR2 SVGAGI. Between the trimmed V and J ends, which lost 5 bases and 8 bases, there was a span of 9 bases. This CDR3 region has 11 residues. The CDR3 region is CASSPGQGYTF. DNA of the CDR3: TGTGCCAGCAGTCCGGGACAAGGCTACACCTTC.

The chain recombines TRBV5-6 with TRBJ2-6, with 9 bases that match TRBD1. This CDR3 has 16 amino acids. V was pared by 5 bases and J by 2 bases, with 5 bases of the junction left unmatched. Germline loops: CDR1 SGHDT, CDR2 YYEEEE. CDR3 in amino acids: CASSTGGGTGANVLTF. The CDR3 nucleotides are TGTGCCAGCAGTACAGGGGGCGGTACTGGGGCCAACGTCCTGACTTTC.

The chain links TRBV29-1 to TRBJ2-5; D perhaps matches TRBD1 (5 bases). The DNA matches TRBJ2-7 better at its end, which makes the J call doubtful. Germline CDR1 reads SQVTM; CDR2 reads ANQGSEA. There are 13 residues in the CDR3. CDR3 bases: TGCAGCGTCCAGGACACTTCCCGCGGCGAGCAGTACTTC. Its protein product is CSVQDTSRGEQYF.

The chain joins TRBV18 to TRBJ2-2; no definite D call. Germline CDR1 reads KGHSH; CDR2 reads LQKENI. The length of the CDR3 is 14 residues. Trimming shortened V by 3 bases and J by 1 base, and 6 bases separated the two germline ends. As DNA, the CDR3 is TGTGCCAGCTCACCGGCTGGGAACACCGGGGAGCTGTTTTTT. Translation gives CASSPAGNTGELFF.

J is TRBJ2-1 and V is TRBV7-9; the D gene is possibly TRBD2 (6 bases). V dropped 3 bases and J dropped 2 bases, with 11 bases sitting between them. The CDR3 contains 15 residues. CDR1 and CDR2 (germline): SEHNR, FQNEAQ (reference sequence). The CDR3 DNA reads as TGTGCCAGCAGCTTGCGGCGGGATGCCTACAATGAGCAGTTCTTC. Amino acid sequence: CASSLRRDAYNEQFF.

J is TRBJ2-5 and V is TRBV5-1; the match to TRBD2 covers 10 bases. Per the germline V gene, CDR1 is SGHRS and CDR2 is YFSETQ. V was pared by 3 bases and J by 2 bases, with 4 bases of the junction left unmatched. The CDR3 runs to 15 residues. CDR3 DNA sequence: TGCGCCAGCAGCTCCGGGACTAGCGTTCAAGAGACCCAGTACTTC. Translation gives CASSSGTSVQETQYF.

This rearrangement joins TRBV5-1 to TRBJ2-3; possibly TRBD1 for D (6 bases). The ends were cut back, 0 bases at V and 0 bases at J, with 8 bases in the middle. The CDR3 extends over 15 amino acids. Looked up from germline, CDR1 is SGHRS and CDR2 is YFSETQ. The CDR3 loop reads CASSLAGTSTDTQYF. The CDR3 DNA is TGCGCCAGCAGCTTGGCTGGGACAAGCACAGATACGCAGTATTTT.

The chain couples TRBV4-3 to TRBJ2-5; 9 nucleotides line up with TRBD2. Germline CDR1 is LGHNA and CDR2 is YSLEER. The CDR3 runs 19 residues. Trimming removed 4 bases from V and 4 bases from J; junction bases left unmatched: 19. CDR3 bases: TGCGCCAGCAGCCTCCGGGGAGTTGCGGGAGGGCATGGGGGAGAGACCCAGTACTTC. It codes for CASSLRGVAGGHGGETQYF.

This chain connects TRBV7-2 to TRBJ2-4, with a tentative D call TRBD2 (5 bases). Per germline, CDR1 SGHTA and CDR2 FQGNSA. V was clipped by 2 bases and J by 2 bases, with 10 bases between them. The CDR3 consists of 15 residues. The CDR3 coding sequence is TGTGCCAGCAGCTTAAAGGCTAGCCCCAAAAACATTCAGTACTTC. Its translation is CASSLKASPKNIQYF.

V and J are TRBV7-6 and TRBJ1-3; no definite D call. The length of the CDR3 is 16 residues. CDR1 and CDR2 from the germline V gene are SGHVS and FNYEAQ. Trimming removed 6 bases at V and 0 bases at J, with 15 bases between. CDR3 loop: CASSPSPGYSGNTIYF. The CDR3 nucleotides are TGTGCCAGCAGTCCTAGCCCGGGGTACTCTGGAAACACCATATATTTT.